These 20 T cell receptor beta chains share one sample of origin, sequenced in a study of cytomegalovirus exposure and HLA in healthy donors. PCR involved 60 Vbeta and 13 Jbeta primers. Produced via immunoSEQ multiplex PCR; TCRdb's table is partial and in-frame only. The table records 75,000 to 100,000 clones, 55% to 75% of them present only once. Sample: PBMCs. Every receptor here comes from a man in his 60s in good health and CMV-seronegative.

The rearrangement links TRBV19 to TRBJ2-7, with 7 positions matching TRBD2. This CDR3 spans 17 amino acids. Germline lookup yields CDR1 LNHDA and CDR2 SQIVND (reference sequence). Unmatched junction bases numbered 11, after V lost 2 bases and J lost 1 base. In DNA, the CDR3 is TGTGCCAGTAGTATAAGGAGCGTGGGAGGGCTTTCCTACGAGCAGTACTTC. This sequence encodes CASSIRSVGGLSYEQYF.

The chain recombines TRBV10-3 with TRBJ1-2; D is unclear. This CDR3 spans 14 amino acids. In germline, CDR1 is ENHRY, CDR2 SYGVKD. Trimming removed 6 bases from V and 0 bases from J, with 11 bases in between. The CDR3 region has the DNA TGTGCCATCAGACCGGATACAGCTAACTATGGCTACACCTTC. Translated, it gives CAIRPDTANYGYTF.

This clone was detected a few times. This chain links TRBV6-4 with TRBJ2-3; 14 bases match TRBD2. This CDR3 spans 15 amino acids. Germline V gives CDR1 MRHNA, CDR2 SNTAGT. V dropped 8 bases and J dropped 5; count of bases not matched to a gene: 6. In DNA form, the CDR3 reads TGTGCCAGCGAAGGGACTAGCGGGAGCGGAGATACGCAGTATTTT. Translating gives CASEGTSGSGDTQYF.

CDR3: CASSQLILLAGGTQGDTQYF. CDR3 in DNA: TGTGCCAGCAGCCAGCTGATCCTACTAGCGGGGGGGACCCAGGGAGATACGCAGTATTTT. V is TRBV4-2 and J is TRBJ2-3; 13 bases line up with TRBD2. CDR1 is LGHNA, CDR2 YNFKEQ, per germline. V was clipped by 3 bases and J by 5 bases; unmatched bases: 17. The CDR3 extends over 20 amino acids.

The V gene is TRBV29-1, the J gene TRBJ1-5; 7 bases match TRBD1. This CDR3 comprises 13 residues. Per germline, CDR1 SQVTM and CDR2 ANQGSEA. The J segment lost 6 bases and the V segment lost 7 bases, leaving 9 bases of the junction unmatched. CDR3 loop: CSGGDSGSQPQHF. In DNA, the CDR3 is TGCAGCGGAGGGGACAGTGGTTCTCAGCCCCAGCATTTT.

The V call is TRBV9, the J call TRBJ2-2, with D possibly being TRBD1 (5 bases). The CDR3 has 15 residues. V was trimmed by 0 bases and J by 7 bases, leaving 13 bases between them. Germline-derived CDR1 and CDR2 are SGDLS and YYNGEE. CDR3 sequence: CASSVGTPGHGELFF. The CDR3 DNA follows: TGTGCCAGCAGCGTAGGGACCCCTGGACACGGGGAGCTGTTTTTT.

The DNA of the CDR3 is TGTGCCAGCAGCAAACAAGCCGGGACTAGCGGGATCTACGAGCAGTACTTC. It codes for CASSKQAGTSGIYEQYF. The V and J genes are TRBV11-3 and TRBJ2-7; 13 positions agree with TRBD2. The junction had 10 bases not matched to a gene; V was cut back by 5 bases and J by 3 bases. CDR3 length: 17 amino acids. Germline V gives CDR1 SGHNT, CDR2 YENEEA.

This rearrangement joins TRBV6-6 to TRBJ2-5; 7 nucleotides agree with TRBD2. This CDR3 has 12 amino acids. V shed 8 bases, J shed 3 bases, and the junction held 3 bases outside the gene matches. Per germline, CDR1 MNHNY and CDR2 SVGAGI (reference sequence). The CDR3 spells CASGRDKETQYF. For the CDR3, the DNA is TGTGCCAGCGGGAGGGATAAAGAGACCCAGTACTTC.

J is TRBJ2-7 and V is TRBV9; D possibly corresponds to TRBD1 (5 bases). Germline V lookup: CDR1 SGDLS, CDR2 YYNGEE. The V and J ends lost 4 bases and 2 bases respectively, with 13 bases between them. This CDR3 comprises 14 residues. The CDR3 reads CASSTQDTPYEQYF. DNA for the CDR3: TGTGCCAGCAGCACACAGGACACTCCCTACGAGCAGTACTTC. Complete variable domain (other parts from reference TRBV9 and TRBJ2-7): DSGVTQTPKHLITATGQRVTLRCSPRSGDLSVYWYQQSLDQGLQFLIQYYNGEERAKGNILERFSAQQFPDLHSELNLSSLELGDSALYFCASSTQDTPYEQYFGPGTRLTVT.

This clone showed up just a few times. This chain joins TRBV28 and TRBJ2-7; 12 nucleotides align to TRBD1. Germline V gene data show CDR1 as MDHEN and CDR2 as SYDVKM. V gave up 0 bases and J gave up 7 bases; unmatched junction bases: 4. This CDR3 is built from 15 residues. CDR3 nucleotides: TGTGCCAGCAGTTTATGGGGACAGGGGGCGGGTGAGCAGTACTTC. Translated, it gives CASSLWGQGAGEQYF.

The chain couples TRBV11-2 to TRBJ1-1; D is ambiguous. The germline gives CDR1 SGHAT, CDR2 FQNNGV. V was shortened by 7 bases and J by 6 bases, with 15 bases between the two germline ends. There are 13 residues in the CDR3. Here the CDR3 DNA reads TGTGCCAGCAACTTTAGAGGGAGAGCTGAAGCTTTCTTT. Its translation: CASNFRGRAEAFF.

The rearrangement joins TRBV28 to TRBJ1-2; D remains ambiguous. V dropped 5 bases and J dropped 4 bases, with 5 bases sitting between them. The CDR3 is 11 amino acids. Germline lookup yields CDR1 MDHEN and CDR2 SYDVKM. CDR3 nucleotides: TGTGCCAGCAGTCCTTTCTATGGCTACACCTTC. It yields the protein CASSPFYGYTF.

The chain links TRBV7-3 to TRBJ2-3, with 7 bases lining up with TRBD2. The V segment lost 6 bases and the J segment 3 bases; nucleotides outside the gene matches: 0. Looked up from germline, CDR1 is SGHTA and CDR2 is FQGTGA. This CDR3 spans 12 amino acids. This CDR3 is CASRGGTDTQYF. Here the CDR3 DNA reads TGTGCCAGCAGGGGAGGGACAGATACGCAGTATTTT.

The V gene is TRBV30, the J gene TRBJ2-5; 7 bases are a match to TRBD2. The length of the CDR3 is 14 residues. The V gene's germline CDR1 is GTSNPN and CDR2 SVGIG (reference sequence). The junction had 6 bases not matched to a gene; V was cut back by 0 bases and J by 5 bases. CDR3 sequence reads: CAWSVLGGAETQYF. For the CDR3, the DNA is TGTGCCTGGAGTGTACTGGGAGGGGCGGAGACCCAGTACTTC. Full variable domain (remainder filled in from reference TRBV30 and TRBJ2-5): SQTIHQWPATLVQPVGSPLSLECTVEGTSNPNLYWYRQAAGRGLQLLFYSVGIGQISSEVPQNLSASRPQDRQFILSSKKLLLSDSGFYLCAWSVLGGAETQYFGPGTRLLVL.

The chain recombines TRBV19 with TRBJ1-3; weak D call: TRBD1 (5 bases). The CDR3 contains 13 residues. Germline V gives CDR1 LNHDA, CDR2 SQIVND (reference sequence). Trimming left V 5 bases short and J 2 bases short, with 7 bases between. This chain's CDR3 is CASSPTAGNTIYF. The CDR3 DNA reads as TGTGCCAGTAGTCCGACAGCTGGAAACACCATATATTTT.

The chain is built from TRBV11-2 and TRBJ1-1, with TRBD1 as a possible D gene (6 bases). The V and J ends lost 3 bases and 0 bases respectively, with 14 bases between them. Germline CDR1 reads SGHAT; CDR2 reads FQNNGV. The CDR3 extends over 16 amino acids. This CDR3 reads CASSLGHTTVNTEAFF. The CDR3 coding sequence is TGTGCCAGCAGCTTGGGACACACAACCGTGAACACTGAAGCTTTCTTT.

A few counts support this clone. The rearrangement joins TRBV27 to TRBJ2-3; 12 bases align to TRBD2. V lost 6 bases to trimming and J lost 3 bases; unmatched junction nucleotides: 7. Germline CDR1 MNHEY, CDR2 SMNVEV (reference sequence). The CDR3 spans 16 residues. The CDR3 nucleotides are TGTGCCAGCAGGACCCTAGCGGGGGGGCGAACAGATACGCAGTATTTT. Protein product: CASRTLAGGRTDTQYF.

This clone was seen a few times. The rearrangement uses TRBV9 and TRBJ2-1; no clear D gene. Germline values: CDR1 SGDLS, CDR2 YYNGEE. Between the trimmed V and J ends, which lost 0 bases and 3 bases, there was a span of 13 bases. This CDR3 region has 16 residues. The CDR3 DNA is TGTGCCAGCAGCGTAGGGCTCGACAACGACTACAATGAGCAGTTCTTC. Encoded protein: CASSVGLDNDYNEQFF.

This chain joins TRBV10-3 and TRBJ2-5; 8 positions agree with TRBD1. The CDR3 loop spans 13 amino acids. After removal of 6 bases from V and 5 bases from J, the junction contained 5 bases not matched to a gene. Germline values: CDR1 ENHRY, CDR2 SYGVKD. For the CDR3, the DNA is TGTGCCATCAGACCGGACAGGGCGGAGACCCAGTACTTC. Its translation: CAIRPDRAETQYF.

CDR3 DNA: TGTGCCAGCAGCTCAGACTGGGCCAACGTCCTGACTTTC. Translating gives CASSSDWANVLTF. The J gene is TRBJ2-6, the V gene TRBV5-4, with D uncertain. V lost 3 bases and J 5 bases, leaving 6 bases between the germline ends. From germline, CDR1 is SGHNT and CDR2 YYREEE (reference sequence). The CDR3 is 13 residues long.